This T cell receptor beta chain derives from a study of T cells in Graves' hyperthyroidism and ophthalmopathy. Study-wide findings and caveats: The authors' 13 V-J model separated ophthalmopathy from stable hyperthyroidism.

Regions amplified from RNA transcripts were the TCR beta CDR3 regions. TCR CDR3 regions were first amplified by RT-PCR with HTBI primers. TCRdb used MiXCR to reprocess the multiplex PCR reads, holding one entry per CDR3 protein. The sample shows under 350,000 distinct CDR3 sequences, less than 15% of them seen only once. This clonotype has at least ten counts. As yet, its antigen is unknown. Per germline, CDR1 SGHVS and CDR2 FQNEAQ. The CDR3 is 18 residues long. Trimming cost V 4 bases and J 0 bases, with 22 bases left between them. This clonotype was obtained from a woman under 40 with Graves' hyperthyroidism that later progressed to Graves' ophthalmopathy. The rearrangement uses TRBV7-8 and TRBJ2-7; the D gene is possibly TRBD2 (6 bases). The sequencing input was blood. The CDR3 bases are TGTGCCAGCAGCTCCCCGTATAACGCGGGAATTAGCTCCTACGAGCAGTACTTC. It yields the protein CASSSPYNAGISSYEQYF. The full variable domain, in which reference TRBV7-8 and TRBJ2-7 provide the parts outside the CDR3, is GAGVSQSPRYKVAKRGQDVALRCDPISGHVSLFWYQQALGQGPEFLTYFQNEAQLDKSGLPSDRFFAERPEGSVSTLKIQRTQQEDSAVYLCASSSPYNAGISSYEQYFGPGTRLTVT.